The clone carrying this T cell receptor (beta chain) was seen once. Its antigen is not identified. The method was immunoSEQ multiplex PCR; TCRdb's version includes in-frame clones alone and lacks a portion of them. Here the sample spans roughly 590,000 clones, nearly 97% being singletons. The sample originates from a study of shared clonotypes between healthy human individuals. The study's findings and limits: As a rule, naive subsets had a larger estimated richness than memory subsets.

Naive CD8 cells lacked CD45RO, underwent positive selection for CCR7 and left out terminally differentiated effector memory CD45RA+ cells. This CDR3 region has 16 residues. Germline CDR1 is MDHEN and CDR2 is SYDVKM. V was trimmed by 4 bases and J by 2 bases, leaving 18 bases between them. The sequence came from a woman in her thirties in good health. The V and J genes are TRBV28 and TRBJ2-7; TRBD1 is a possible D gene (6 bases). Source material: naive CD8+ T cells sorted from blood. The CDR3: CASSSDSRKLPYEQYF. The CDR3 coding sequence is TGTGCCAGCAGTTCGGACAGCCGAAAACTCCCCTACGAGCAGTACTTC.